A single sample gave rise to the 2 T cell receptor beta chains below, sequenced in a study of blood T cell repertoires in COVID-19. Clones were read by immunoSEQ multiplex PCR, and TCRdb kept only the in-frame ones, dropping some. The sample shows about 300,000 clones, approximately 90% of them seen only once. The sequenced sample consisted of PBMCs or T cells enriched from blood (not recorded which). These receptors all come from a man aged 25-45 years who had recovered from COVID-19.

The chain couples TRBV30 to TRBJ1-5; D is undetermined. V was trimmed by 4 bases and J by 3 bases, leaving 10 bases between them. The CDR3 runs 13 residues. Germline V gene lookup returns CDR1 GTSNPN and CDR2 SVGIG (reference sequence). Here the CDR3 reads CAWTAHSNQPQHF. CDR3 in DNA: TGTGCCTGGACCGCCCACTCCAATCAGCCCCAGCATTTT.

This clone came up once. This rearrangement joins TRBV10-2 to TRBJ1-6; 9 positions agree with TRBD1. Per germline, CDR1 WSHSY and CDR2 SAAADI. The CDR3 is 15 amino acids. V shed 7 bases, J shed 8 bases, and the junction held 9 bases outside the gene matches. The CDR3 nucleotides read TGCGCCAGCACCGGACAGGGGCCCTACGATTCACCCCTCCACTTT. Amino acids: CASTGQGPYDSPLHF.